This T cell receptor (beta chain) emerged from a study of high-grade serous ovarian cancer treatment subgroups. Tumor samples were obtained before definitive surgery or chemotherapy. Clones were sequenced by immunoSEQ multiplex PCR, and TCRdb holds only the in-frame ones, with some missing. The sample yields 7,000 or so clones, 60% to 80% seen once. Germline V gene sequence: CDR1 SGHNT, CDR2 YYREEE (reference sequence). V lost 4 bases, J lost 6 bases, and 15 bases stayed unmatched. This CDR3 comprises 17 residues. The source material was tumor tissue. This TCR came from a human donor with high-grade serous ovarian cancer. The chain couples TRBV5-4 to TRBJ2-2; 7 positions match TRBD1. CDR3 bases: TGTGCCAGCAGCACAGGGGCCTCGCATCTATCGGCCGGGGAGCTGTTTTTT. Translation gives CASSTGASHLSAGELFF.